This TCR beta chain was documented in a study of chemoradiotherapy in HPV16-positive cancers. Study-level findings and limits: The functional HPV-specific definition rests on just a couple of HPV16-positive patients. Better recurrence-free survival went with HPV-responsive T-cell expansion in HPV16-positive patients.

Repertoires were sampled repeatedly during chemoradiotherapy. As for this clone: Its target is unknown.

Libraries were prepared by immunoSEQ multiplex PCR; TCRdb keeps only in-frame clonotypes and omits some of them. The sample lists about 7,400 clones; roughly four fifths were seen once. The germline V gene encodes CDR1 SGDLS and CDR2 YYNGEE. V dropped 0 bases and J dropped 10 bases, with 11 bases sitting between them. The CDR3 has 14 residues. The source material was tumor tissue, sampled from a patient who underwent chemoradiotherapy. The receptor was isolated from a human donor with HPV-associated anogenital cancer. The genes are TRBV9 and TRBJ1-6, with D hard to call. CDR3 nucleotides: TGTGCCAGCAGCGTAGAGACTAAGGGCTCACCCCTCCACTTT. This codes for CASSVETKGSPLHF. The full variable domain, completed using reference TRBV9 and TRBJ1-6, is DSGVTQTPKHLITATGQRVTLRCSPRSGDLSVYWYQQSLDQGLQFLIQYYNGEERAKGNILERFSAQQFPDLHSELNLSSLELGDSALYFCASSVETKGSPLHFGNGTRLTVT.